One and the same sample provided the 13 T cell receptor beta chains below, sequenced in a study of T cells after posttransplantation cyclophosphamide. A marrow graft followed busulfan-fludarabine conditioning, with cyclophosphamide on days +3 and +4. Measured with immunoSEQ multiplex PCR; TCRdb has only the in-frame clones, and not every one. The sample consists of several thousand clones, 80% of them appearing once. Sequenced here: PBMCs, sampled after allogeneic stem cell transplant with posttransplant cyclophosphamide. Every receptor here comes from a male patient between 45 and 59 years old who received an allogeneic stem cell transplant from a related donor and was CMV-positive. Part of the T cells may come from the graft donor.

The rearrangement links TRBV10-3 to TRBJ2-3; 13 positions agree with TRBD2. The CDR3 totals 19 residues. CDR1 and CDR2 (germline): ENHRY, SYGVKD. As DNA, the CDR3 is TGTGCACTATCCGTTGGACTAGCGGGGGCAACGTATAGCACAGATACGCAGTATTTT. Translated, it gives CALSVGLAGATYSTDTQYF.

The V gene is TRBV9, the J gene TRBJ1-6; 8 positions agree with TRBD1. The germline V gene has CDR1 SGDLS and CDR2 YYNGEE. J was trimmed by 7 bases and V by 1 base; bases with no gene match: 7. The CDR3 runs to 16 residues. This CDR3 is CASSVSMGTGNSPLHF. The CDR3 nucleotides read TGTGCCAGCAGCGTATCCATGGGGACAGGAAATTCACCCCTCCACTTT.

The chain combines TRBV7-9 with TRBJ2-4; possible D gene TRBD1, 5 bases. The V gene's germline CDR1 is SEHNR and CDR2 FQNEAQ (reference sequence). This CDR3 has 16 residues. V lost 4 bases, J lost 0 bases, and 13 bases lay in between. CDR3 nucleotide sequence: TGTGCCAGCAGCTCCCGACAGATGATAGCCAAAAACATTCAGTACTTC. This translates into CASSSRQMIAKNIQYF.

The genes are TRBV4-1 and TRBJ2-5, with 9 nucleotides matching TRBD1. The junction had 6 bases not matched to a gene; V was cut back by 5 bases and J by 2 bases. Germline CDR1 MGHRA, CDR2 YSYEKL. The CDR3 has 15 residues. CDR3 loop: CASSGLGTGQETQYF. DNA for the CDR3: TGCGCCAGCAGCGGACTGGGGACAGGGCAAGAGACCCAGTACTTC.

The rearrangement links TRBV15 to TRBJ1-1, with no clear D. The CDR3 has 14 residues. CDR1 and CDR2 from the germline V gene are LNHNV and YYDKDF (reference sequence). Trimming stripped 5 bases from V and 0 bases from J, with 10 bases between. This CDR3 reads CATSYTNMNTEAFF. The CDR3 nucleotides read TGTGCCACCAGCTACACAAATATGAACACTGAAGCTTTCTTT.

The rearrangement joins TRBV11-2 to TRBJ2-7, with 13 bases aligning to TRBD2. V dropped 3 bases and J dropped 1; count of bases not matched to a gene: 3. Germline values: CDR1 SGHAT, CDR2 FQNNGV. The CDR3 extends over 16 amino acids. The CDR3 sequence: CASSFTSGGASYEQYF. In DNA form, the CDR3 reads TGTGCCAGCAGCTTTACTAGCGGGGGGGCTTCCTACGAGCAGTACTTC.

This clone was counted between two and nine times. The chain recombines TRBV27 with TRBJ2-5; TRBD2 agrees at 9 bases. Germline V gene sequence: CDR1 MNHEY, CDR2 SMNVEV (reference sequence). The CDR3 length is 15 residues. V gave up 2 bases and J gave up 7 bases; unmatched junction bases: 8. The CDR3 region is CASSLVASGEVTQYF. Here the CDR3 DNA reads TGTGCCAGCAGTTTAGTGGCTAGCGGGGAGGTGACCCAGTACTTC.

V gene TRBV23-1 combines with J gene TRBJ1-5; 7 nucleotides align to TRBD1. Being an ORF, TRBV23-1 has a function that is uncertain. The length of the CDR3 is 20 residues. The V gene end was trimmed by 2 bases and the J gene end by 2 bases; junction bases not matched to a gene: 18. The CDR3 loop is CASSQDTKFTQGLGNQPQHF. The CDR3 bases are TGCGCCAGCAGTCAAGACACAAAATTCACACAGGGGTTGGGCAATCAGCCCCAGCATTTT.

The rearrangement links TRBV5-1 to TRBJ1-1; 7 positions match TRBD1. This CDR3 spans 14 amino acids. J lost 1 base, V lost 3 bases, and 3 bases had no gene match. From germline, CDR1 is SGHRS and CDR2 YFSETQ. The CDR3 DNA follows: TGCGCCAGCAGCTCGGGGACAGCGAACACTGAAGCTTTCTTT. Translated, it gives CASSSGTANTEAFF.

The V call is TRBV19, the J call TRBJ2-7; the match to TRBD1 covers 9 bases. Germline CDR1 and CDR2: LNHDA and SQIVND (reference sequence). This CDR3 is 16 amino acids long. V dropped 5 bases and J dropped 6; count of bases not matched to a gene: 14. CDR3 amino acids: CASSVPPAGQGVEQYF. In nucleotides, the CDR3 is TGTGCCAGTAGTGTCCCTCCGGCGGGACAGGGAGTCGAGCAGTACTTC.

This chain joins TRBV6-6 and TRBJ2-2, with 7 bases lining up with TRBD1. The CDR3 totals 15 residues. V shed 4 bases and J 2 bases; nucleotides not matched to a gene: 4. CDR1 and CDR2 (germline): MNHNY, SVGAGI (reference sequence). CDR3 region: CASSSRDSNTGELFF. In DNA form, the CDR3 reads TGTGCCAGCAGTTCCCGGGACAGTAACACCGGGGAGCTGTTTTTT.

The CDR3 loop reads CASSHGTSGRAGVVSQETQYF. The CDR3, as DNA: TGCGCCAGCAGCCACGGGACTAGCGGGAGGGCCGGGGTAGTGAGCCAAGAGACCCAGTACTTC. V gene TRBV5-1 combines with J gene TRBJ2-5, with TRBD2 matching 16 bases. The CDR3 is 21 residues long. The germline V gene has CDR1 SGHRS and CDR2 YFSETQ. V dropped 4 bases and J dropped 1; count of bases not matched to a gene: 16. Full variable domain (outside the CDR3, taken from reference TRBV5-1 and TRBJ2-5): KAGVTQTPRYLIKTRGQQVTLSCSPISGHRSVSWYQQTPGQGLQFLFEYFSETQRNKGNFPGRFSGRQFSNSRSEMNVSTLELGDSALYLCASSHGTSGRAGVVSQETQYFGPGTRLLVL.

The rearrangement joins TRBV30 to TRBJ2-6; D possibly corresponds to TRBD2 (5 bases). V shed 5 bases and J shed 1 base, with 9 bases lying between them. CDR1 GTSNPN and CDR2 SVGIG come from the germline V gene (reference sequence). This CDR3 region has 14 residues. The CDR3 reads CAWYSGSGANVLTF. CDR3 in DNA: TGTGCCTGGTACTCGGGGTCTGGGGCCAACGTCCTGACTTTC.